These T cell receptor beta chains were read from a single sample in a study of blood T cell repertoires in COVID-19. Some clones are missing from TCRdb's copy, which holds only in-frame ones; the method was immunoSEQ multiplex PCR. The table records 150,000 to 200,000 clones, roughly 84% of them present only once. Sequencing was done on a sample of peripheral blood. Source of these receptors: a human donor with acute or convalescent COVID-19. The donor label of this sample is uncertain. The CDR3 runs from the conserved cysteine through the conserved F or W. D genes are given only for firm matches. Size is omitted from some rows. Given values are once, few, many or a class for expanded clones.

clone size	D gene	V gene	J gene	CDR3 protein	CDR3 DNA
-	-	TRBV12-3/TRBV12-4	TRBJ1-5	CASSFGENQPQHF	TGTGCCAGCAGTTTCGGGGAAAATCAGCCCCAGCATTTT
-	TRBD1	TRBV28	TRBJ1-4	CASGLQGNNEKLFF	TGTGCCAGTGGATTACAGGGGAATAATGAAAAACTGTTTTTT
-	-	TRBV9	TRBJ1-4	CASSLRGVNEKLFF	TGTGCCAGCAGCCTCCGGGGAGTTAATGAAAAACTGTTTTTT
-	TRBD2	TRBV28	TRBJ2-5	CASRRAGGRETQYF	TGTGCCAGCAGAAGAGCGGGAGGAAGAGAGACCCAGTACTTC
-	-	TRBV19	TRBJ2-5	CASSSPGSQETQYF	TGTGCCAGTTCCTCGCCGGGAAGCCAAGAGACCCAGTACTTC
few	-	TRBV19	TRBJ2-1	CASSIPGGSSYNEQFF	TGTGCCAGTAGTATACCAGGGGGGAGCTCCTACAATGAGCAGTTCTTC
-	-	TRBV7-2	TRBJ2-5	CASSSLGAQETQYF	TGTGCCAGCAGCAGCTTAGGAGCCCAGGAGACCCAGTACTTC
-	-	TRBV30	TRBJ1-1	CAWRRTGMVAEAFF	TGTGCCTGGAGGCGGACGGGAATGGTCGCTGAAGCTTTCTTT
-	TRBD1	TRBV3-1/TRBV3-2	TRBJ1-1	CASSQEDRRNTEAFF	TGTGCCAGCAGCCAAGAGGACAGGAGGAACACTGAAGCTTTCTTT
-	TRBD2	TRBV10-3	TRBJ2-1	CAISPGLAVYNEQFF	TGTGCCATCAGTCCCGGACTAGCGGTCTACAATGAGCAGTTCTTC
-	-	TRBV30	TRBJ2-3	CAWSGTLGDTQYF	TGTGCCTGGAGCGGGACTTTGGGGGATACGCAGTATTTT
-	TRBD2	TRBV7-8	TRBJ2-7	CASSLGRGDIYEQYF	TGTGCCAGCAGCTTAGGGCGGGGGGATATATACGAGCAGTACTTC
-	-	TRBV14	TRBJ1-2	CASSQLQGIYGYTF	TGTGCCAGCAGTCAACTTCAGGGGATCTATGGCTACACCTTC
once	-	TRBV5-1	TRBJ1-3	CASSLGGRYLNTIYF	TGCGCCAGCAGCTTGGGTGGCAGATATCTAAACACCATATATTTT
-	TRBD1	TRBV19	TRBJ1-1	CASDPGQMNTEAFF	TGTGCCAGTGATCCGGGACAGATGAACACTGAAGCTTTCTTT
-	TRBD1	TRBV27	TRBJ1-4	CASSLSARGREKLFF	TGTGCCAGCAGTTTATCGGCCAGGGGGCGAGAAAAACTGTTTTTT
-	TRBD2	TRBV4-1	TRBJ2-3	CASSQGLAGVLSTDTQYF	TGCGCCAGCAGCCAGGGACTAGCGGGGGTCCTTTCCACAGATACGCAGTATTTT
once	TRBD2	TRBV3-1/TRBV3-2	TRBJ2-7	CASSLSAGDTYEQYF	TGTGCCAGCAGCCTTTCAGCGGGGGACACCTACGAGCAGTACTTC
-	-	TRBV2	TRBJ1-5	CASSQGDPRPQHF	TGTGCCAGCAGCCAGGGTGACCCACGGCCCCAGCATTTT
once	TRBD2	TRBV5-1	TRBJ2-7	CASSGAAGGSYEQYF	TGCGCCAGCAGCGGGGCGGCGGGAGGCTCCTACGAGCAGTACTTC
-	-	TRBV6-5	TRBJ2-5	CASRTPRGTQYF	TGTGCCAGCAGGACCCCCCGCGGGACCCAGTACTTC
-	-	TRBV29-1	TRBJ1-2	CSAEGPHYGYTF	TGCAGCGCAGAGGGCCCCCACTATGGCTACACCTTC
-	-	TRBV19	TRBJ2-1	CASQYLPGPGEQFF	TGTGCCAGTCAATATCTTCCTGGGCCAGGGGAGCAGTTCTTC
-	TRBD1	TRBV7-2	TRBJ2-3	CASSPGGTLVTQYF	TGTGCCAGCAGCCCAGGGGGAACCTTGGTCACGCAGTATTTT
-	-	TRBV13	TRBJ1-6	CASSSKGGGSPLHF	TGTGCCAGCAGCTCGAAAGGGGGGGGGTCACCCCTCCACTTT
-	TRBD1	TRBV5-1	TRBJ1-4	CASSAGDRDEKLFF	TGCGCCAGCAGCGCCGGGGACAGGGATGAAAAACTGTTTTTT
-	-	TRBV11-2	TRBJ2-7	CASSFLSGVDRNF	TGTGCCAGCAGCTTTCTGTCGGGTGTAGATCGGAACTTC
-	-	TRBV28	TRBJ2-1	CASRPQDINEQFF	TGTGCCAGCAGACCCCAGGACATCAATGAGCAGTTCTTC
few	TRBD1	TRBV5-8	TRBJ1-6	CASSLDGTGGSPLHF	TGTGCCAGCAGCTTGGACGGGACAGGGGGTTCACCCCTCCACTTT
-	-	TRBV7-2	TRBJ1-5	CASSLRGGNQPQHF	TGTGCCAGCAGCTTACGTGGAGGCAATCAGCCCCAGCATTTT
-	TRBD1	TRBV9	TRBJ1-1	CASSAGTVNTEAFF	TGTGCCAGCAGCGCGGGGACAGTGAACACTGAAGCTTTCTTT
-	TRBD1	TRBV6-6	TRBJ2-7	CASSSMDRVYEQYF	TGTGCCAGCAGTTCGATGGACAGGGTATACGAGCAGTACTTC
-	TRBD2	TRBV3-1/TRBV3-2	TRBJ2-5	CASSQDGGDRGPGTSGKETQYF	TGTGCCAGCAGCCAAGATGGGGGGGACAGGGGCCCCGGGACTAGCGGGAAGGAGACCCAGTACTTC
-	-	TRBV6-1	TRBJ2-5	CASSESRGIQETQYF	TGTGCCAGCAGTGAAAGCCGGGGGATCCAAGAGACCCAGTACTTC
-	-	TRBV19	TRBJ2-7	CASSPMAVPEEQYF	TGTGCCAGTAGTCCTATGGCGGTCCCAGAGGAGCAGTACTTC
-	TRBD2	TRBV19	TRBJ2-5	CASGTSGGQETQYF	TGTGCCTCTGGGACTAGCGGGGGCCAAGAGACCCAGTACTTC
few	-	TRBV9	TRBJ1-3	CASSVTDALGDTIYF	TGTGCCAGCAGCGTCACCGACGCGCTGGGAGACACCATATATTTT
-	TRBD2	TRBV19	TRBJ2-6	CATHMGGSGANVLTF	TGTGCCACTCATATGGGGGGGTCTGGGGCCAACGTCCTGACTTTC
-	TRBD1	TRBV14	TRBJ2-2	CASSQEGGLALTNTGELFF	TGTGCCAGCAGCCAAGAAGGGGGCTTAGCCCTAACGAACACCGGGGAGCTGTTTTTT
-	TRBD1	TRBV28	TRBJ2-7	CASRAPPGQGAGYEQYF	TGTGCCAGCAGGGCTCCACCCGGACAGGGGGCAGGTTACGAGCAGTACTTC
-	-	TRBV7-9	TRBJ2-3	CASSLVGVGDTQYF	TGTGCCAGCAGCTTAGTCGGGGTAGGAGATACGCAGTATTTT
-	-	TRBV30	TRBJ1-4	CAWGAGEKLFF	TGTGCCTGGGGTGCGGGCGAAAAACTGTTTTTT
-	-	TRBV9	TRBJ2-2	CASSAPGGAAGELFF	TGTGCCAGCAGCGCTCCTGGGGGGGCTGCCGGGGAGCTGTTTTTT
once	-	TRBV6-6	TRBJ1-5	CASSYGTGAPNQPQHF	TGTGCCAGCAGTTACGGAACGGGAGCGCCGAATCAGCCCCAGCATTTT
-	-	TRBV6-4	TRBJ2-7	CASSDSGYPYEQYF	TGTGCCAGCAGTGACTCGGGCTACCCCTACGAGCAGTACTTC
-	-	TRBV24-1	TRBJ2-1	CATRSERNEQFF	TGTGCCACCAGGAGTGAGAGGAATGAGCAGTTCTTC
-	TRBD1	TRBV23-1	TRBJ1-5	CASSQKGQGRIYSNQPQHF	TGCGCCAGCAGTCAAAAGGGACAGGGGCGAATTTATAGCAATCAGCCCCAGCATTTT
-	TRBD2	TRBV6-6	TRBJ2-3	CASSSEREAGDTQYF	TGTGCCAGCAGCAGCGAGCGGGAGGCTGGAGATACGCAGTATTTT
once	-	TRBV6-5	TRBJ1-2	CASSIFTADGYTF	TGTGCCAGCAGCATCTTTACCGCGGATGGCTACACCTTC
-	TRBD1	TRBV5-1	TRBJ2-7	CASSLGTGGFYEQYF	TGCGCCAGCAGCTTGGGGACAGGGGGCTTCTACGAGCAGTACTTC
-	-	TRBV5-1	TRBJ1-1	CASSPQGKGTEAFF	TGCGCCAGCAGCCCCCAGGGGAAGGGAACTGAAGCTTTCTTT
-	-	TRBV11-3	TRBJ1-5	CASSPQGLGNQPQHF	TGTGCCAGCAGTCCACAGGGTTTAGGCAATCAGCCCCAGCATTTT
-	TRBD1	TRBV2	TRBJ1-3	CASSPDRAGNTIYF	TGTGCCAGCAGTCCGGACAGGGCTGGAAACACCATATATTTT
-	TRBD2	TRBV7-9	TRBJ2-7	CASSPSWREGPYEQYF	TGTGCCAGCAGCCCATCCTGGCGGGAGGGCCCTTACGAGCAGTACTTC
-	TRBD2	TRBV2	TRBJ2-3	CASSDHVAGGTDTQYF	TGTGCCAGCAGTGACCATGTGGCGGGGGGCACAGATACGCAGTATTTT
-	-	TRBV7-3	TRBJ1-1	CASSPRRNTEAFF	TGTGCCAGCAGCCCCCGGAGAAACACTGAAGCTTTCTTT
-	-	TRBV30	TRBJ1-6	CAWNGGESPLHF	TGTGCCTGGAACGGGGGGGAATCACCCCTCCACTTT
-	-	TRBV19	TRBJ1-2	CASIGDGYTF	TGTGCCAGTATCGGAGATGGCTACACCTTC
-	-	TRBV11-2	TRBJ2-7	CASSLERTGSYEQYF	TGTGCCAGCAGCTTAGAACGGACTGGCTCCTACGAGCAGTACTTC